This TCR beta chain was retrieved from a study of T cell repertoires in aging, cancer and after chemotherapy. Amplification of TCR beta used genomic DNA extracted from peripheral blood. Looked up from germline, CDR1 is SQVTM and CDR2 is ANQGSEA. The length of the CDR3 is 13 residues. V shed 3 bases and J 7 bases; nucleotides not matched to a gene: 4. By share, this clonotype counts as large. TRB rearrangements spanning V, D and J were amplified using mixed TRB-A/B primers. TCRdb ran MiXCR on the multiplex PCR reads and lists one entry per CDR3 protein. This repertoire shows about 7,100 distinct CDR3 sequences, more than 35% found once; its top ten account for approximately 5%.

Sequencing used blood. The source of this sequence is a human donor in good health. The chain uses TRBV29-1 and TRBJ2-1; 9 nucleotides align to TRBD1. The CDR3 protein is CSVDRGQGNEQFF. The CDR3 DNA is TGCAGCGTTGATCGGGGACAGGGAAATGAGCAGTTCTTC.